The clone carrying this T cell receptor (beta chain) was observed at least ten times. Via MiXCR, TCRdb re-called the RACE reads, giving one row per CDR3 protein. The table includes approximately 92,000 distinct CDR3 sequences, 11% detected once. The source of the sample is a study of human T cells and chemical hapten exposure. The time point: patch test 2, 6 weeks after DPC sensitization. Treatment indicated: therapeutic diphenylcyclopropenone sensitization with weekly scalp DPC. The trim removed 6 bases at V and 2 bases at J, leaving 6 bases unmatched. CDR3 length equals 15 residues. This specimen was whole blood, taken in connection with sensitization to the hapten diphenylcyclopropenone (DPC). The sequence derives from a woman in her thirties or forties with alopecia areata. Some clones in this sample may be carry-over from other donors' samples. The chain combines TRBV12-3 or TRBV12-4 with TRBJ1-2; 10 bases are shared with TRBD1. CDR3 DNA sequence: TGTGCCAGCAGGGATCCGGGACAGGGGAACTATGGCTACACCTTC. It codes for CASRDPGQGNYGYTF.